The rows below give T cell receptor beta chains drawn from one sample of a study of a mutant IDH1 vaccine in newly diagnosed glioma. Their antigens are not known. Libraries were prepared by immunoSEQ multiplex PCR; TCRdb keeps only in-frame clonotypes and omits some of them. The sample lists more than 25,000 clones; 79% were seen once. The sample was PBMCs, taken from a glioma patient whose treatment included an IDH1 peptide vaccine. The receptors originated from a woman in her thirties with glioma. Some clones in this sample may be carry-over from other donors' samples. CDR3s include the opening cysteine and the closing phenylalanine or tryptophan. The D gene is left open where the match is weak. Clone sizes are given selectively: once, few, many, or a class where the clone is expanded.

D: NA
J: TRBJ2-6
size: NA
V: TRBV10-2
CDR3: CASSDTGINSGANVLTF
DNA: TGCGCCAGCAGTGATACAGGGATAAACTCTGGGGCCAACGTCCTGACTTTC

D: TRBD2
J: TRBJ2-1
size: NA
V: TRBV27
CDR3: CASSSGRGSYNEQFF
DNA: TGTGCCAGCAGTTCAGGGAGGGGCTCCTACAATGAGCAGTTCTTC

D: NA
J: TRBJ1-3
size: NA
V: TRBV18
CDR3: CASSPPWTDSGNTIYF
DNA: TGTGCCAGCTCACCACCGTGGACAGACTCTGGAAACACCATATATTTT

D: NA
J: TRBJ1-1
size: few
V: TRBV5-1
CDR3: CASSLAGRPNTEAFF
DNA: TGCGCCAGCAGCTTGGCCGGCAGACCGAACACTGAAGCTTTCTTT

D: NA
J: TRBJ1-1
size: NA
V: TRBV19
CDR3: CASKPRGATEAFF
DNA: TGTGCCAGTAAGCCCCGAGGAGCCACTGAAGCTTTCTTT

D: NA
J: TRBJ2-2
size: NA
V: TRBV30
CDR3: CAWNYGGELFF
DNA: TGTGCCTGGAATTACGGCGGGGAGCTGTTTTTT

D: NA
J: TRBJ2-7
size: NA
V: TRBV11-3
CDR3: CASKNQGYEQYF
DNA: TGTGCCAGCAAGAACCAGGGCTACGAGCAGTACTTC

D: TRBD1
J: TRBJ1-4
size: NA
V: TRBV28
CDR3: CASSRAPGQARSSSGEKLFF
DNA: TGTGCCAGCAGCCGGGCCCCGGGACAGGCGAGGAGCTCCAGCGGCGAAAAACTGTTTTTT

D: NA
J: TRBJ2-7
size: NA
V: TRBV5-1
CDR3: CASSFGQVRSYEQYF
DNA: TGCGCCAGCAGCTTTGGGCAGGTTCGGTCCTACGAGCAGTACTTC

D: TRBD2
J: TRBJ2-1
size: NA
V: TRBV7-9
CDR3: CASSFREGTSANEQFF
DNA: TGTGCCAGCAGCTTCAGGGAGGGGACTAGCGCTAATGAGCAGTTCTTC

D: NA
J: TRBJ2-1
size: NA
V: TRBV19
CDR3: CASSIAGGVSYNEQFF
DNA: TGTGCCAGTAGTATAGCTGGCGGAGTCTCCTACAATGAGCAGTTCTTC

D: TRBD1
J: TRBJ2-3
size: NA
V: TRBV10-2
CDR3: CASRWTGSTDTQYF
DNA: TGCGCCAGCAGATGGACAGGGAGCACAGATACGCAGTATTTT

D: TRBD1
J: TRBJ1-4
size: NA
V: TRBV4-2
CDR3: CASSRKPGQQNEKLFF
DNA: TGTGCCAGCAGCCGTAAGCCGGGACAGCAGAATGAAAAACTGTTTTTT

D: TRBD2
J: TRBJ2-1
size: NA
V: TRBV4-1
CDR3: CASSQGSSGRVLSYNEQFF
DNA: TGCGCCAGCAGCCAAGGCTCTAGCGGGAGGGTCCTCTCCTACAATGAGCAGTTCTTC

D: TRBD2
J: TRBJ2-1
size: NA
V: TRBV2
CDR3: CASSGLAGRSNEQFF
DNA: TGTGCCAGCAGTGGACTAGCGGGAAGATCCAATGAGCAGTTCTTC

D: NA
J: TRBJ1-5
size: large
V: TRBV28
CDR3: CASLAVASNQPQHF
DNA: TGTGCCAGCCTAGCAGTTGCTAGCAATCAGCCCCAGCATTTT

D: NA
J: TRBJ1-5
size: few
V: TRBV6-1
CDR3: CASSGREGPVQPQHF
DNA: TGTGCCAGCAGTGGGAGGGAAGGCCCTGTGCAGCCCCAGCATTTT

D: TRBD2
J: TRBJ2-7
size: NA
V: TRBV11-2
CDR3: CASSPSGGLSYEQYF
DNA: TGTGCCAGCAGCCCTAGCGGGGGCCTCTCCTACGAGCAGTACTTC

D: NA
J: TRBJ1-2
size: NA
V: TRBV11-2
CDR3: CASSLDHGSNYGYTF
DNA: TGTGCCAGCAGCTTAGACCACGGCTCTAACTATGGCTACACCTTC

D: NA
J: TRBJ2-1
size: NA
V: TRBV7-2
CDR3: CASSLAQSSYNEQFF
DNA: TGTGCCAGCAGCTTAGCCCAGAGCTCCTACAATGAGCAGTTCTTC

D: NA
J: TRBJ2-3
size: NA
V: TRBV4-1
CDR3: CASSPGGAKDTQYF
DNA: TGCGCCAGCAGCCCGGGGGGCGCGAAAGATACGCAGTATTTT

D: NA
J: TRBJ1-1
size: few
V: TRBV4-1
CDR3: CASSQMALMNTEAFF
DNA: TGCGCCAGCAGCCAAATGGCCCTTATGAACACTGAAGCTTTCTTT

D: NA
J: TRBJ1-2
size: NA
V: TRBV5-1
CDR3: CASSFTVGGGSNYGYTF
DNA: TGCGCCAGCAGCTTTACTGTTGGGGGCGGATCGAACTATGGCTACACCTTC

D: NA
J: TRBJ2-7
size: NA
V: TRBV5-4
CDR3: CASSLDLGDEQYF
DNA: TGTGCCAGCAGCTTGGATTTGGGGGACGAGCAGTACTTC

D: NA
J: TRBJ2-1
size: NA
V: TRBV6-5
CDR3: CASSYVEGYSEQFF
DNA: TGTGCCAGCAGTTACGTTGAGGGGTACAGTGAGCAGTTCTTC

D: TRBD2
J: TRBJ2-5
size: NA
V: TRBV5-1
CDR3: CASSLLAAQETQYF
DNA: TGCGCCAGCAGCTTACTAGCGGCCCAAGAGACCCAGTACTTC

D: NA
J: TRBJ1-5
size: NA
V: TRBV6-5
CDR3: CASGVAQPQHF
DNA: TGTGCCAGCGGGGTGGCTCAGCCCCAGCATTTT

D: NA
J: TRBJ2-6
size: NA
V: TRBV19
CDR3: CASSIPGRSGANVLTF
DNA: TGTGCCAGTAGTATCCCCGGGCGCTCTGGGGCCAACGTCCTGACTTTC

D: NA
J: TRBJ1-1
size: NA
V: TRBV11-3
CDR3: CASSLNTEAFF
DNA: TGTGCCAGCAGCCTGAACACTGAAGCTTTCTTT

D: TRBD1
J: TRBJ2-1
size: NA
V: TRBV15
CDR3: CATRSRAGTGDSYNEQFF
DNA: TGTGCCACTCGATCTAGGGCCGGGACAGGGGACTCCTACAATGAGCAGTTCTTC

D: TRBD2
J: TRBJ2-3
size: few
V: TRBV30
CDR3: CAWSGGLAGPDTQYF
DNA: TGTGCCTGGAGCGGGGGACTAGCGGGCCCAGATACGCAGTATTTT

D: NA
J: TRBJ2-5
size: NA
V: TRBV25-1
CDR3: CASSESHDGTQYF
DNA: TGTGCCAGCAGTGAATCACACGATGGGACCCAGTACTTC

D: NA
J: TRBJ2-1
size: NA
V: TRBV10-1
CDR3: CASSDKGLGRNEQFF
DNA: TGCGCCAGCAGTGATAAGGGTCTAGGAAGAAATGAGCAGTTCTTC

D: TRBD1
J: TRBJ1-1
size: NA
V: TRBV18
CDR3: CASSPGQGMNTEAFF
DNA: TGTGCCAGCTCACCCGGACAGGGGATGAACACTGAAGCTTTCTTT

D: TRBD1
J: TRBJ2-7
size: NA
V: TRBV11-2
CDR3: CASSLAGTGSYEQYF
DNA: TGTGCCAGCAGCTTGGCCGGGACAGGGTCCTACGAGCAGTACTTC

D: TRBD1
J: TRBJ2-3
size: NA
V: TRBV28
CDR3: CASSSPGQGLRTQYF
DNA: TGTGCCAGCAGTAGCCCGGGACAGGGGCTCCGAACGCAGTATTTT

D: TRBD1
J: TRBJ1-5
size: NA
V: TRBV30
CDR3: CAWSRQGGQPQHF
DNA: TGTGCCTGGAGTAGACAGGGTGGACAGCCCCAGCATTTT

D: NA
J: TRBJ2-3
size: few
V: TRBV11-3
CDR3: CASSLEGADTQYF
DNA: TGTGCCAGCAGCTTAGAAGGGGCAGATACGCAGTATTTT

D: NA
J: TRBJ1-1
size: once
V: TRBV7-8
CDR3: CASSSSGPAEAFF
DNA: TGTGCCAGCAGCTCCTCTGGTCCCGCTGAAGCTTTCTTT

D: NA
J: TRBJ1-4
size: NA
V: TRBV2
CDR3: CASRGSTNEKLFF
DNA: TGTGCCAGCAGAGGCAGTACTAATGAAAAACTGTTTTTT

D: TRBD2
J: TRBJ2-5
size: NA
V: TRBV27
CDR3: CATRGGAFVETQYF
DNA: TGTGCCACACGCGGGGGGGCATTCGTAGAGACCCAGTACTTC